This T cell receptor (beta chain) derives from a study of shared clonotypes between healthy human individuals (dated by TCRdb to the early 2020s). As for the study more broadly: The cohort comprised a couple of women and three men aged 18 to 49 years. For each donor, three plates each were used for CD4 naive and CD4 memory, two plates were used for CD8 naive, and one plate was used for CD8 memory. Blood TCR repertoires of five healthy adults were deeply sequenced to estimate repertoire size and the extent of clonotype sharing between individuals. To increase sequencing depth and limit assay-specific biases, different laboratories used diverse techniques to prepare libraries and sequence TCR repertoires. Per donor, leukapheresis produced somewhere between about 0.9 and 10 billion PBMCs. Broader findings and caveats from the paper: Compared with non-shared clonotypes, clonotypes shared by all four sorted-subset donors had higher generation probabilities. Incomplete sequencing was indicated by rarefaction of sorted-subset datasets, despite the large sequencing depth. Pairwise subsampling indicated that sequencing depth was expected to affect the degree of clonotype sharing among donors. The genetic and exposure-history diversity represented was limited by the small number of donors. Sampling was restricted to blood, and TCR repertoires in tissue are likely to differ from TCR repertoires in blood. Naive subsets generally had larger estimated clonotype richness than memory subsets. About 5% of naive CD4, 3.5% of naive CD8, approximately 2% of memory CD4, and around 0.42% of memory CD8 clonotypes were shared across several donors.

Using the deep immunoSEQ assay, multiplex PCR amplified TCR CDR3 regions from genomic DNA. Extracted genomic DNA from each cell subset was distributed evenly across all wells of several immunoSEQ 96-well plates, and each plate was treated as a replicate. For sorted subsets, approximately 200 ng of genomic DNA, equivalent to 25,000 to 35,000 T cell genomes, went into each replicate PCR. Purified libraries were quantified with a Qubit 3.0 fluorometer, sized on a Bioanalyzer 2100, and re-quantified with the KAPA Library Quantification kit. A separate single-read 150-cycle Illumina NextSeq 550 flow cell was used to sequence each immunoSEQ 96-well plate. Turning to the authors' computational methods: The immunoSEQ output contained only junctional sequences without quality scores, so filtering could not match that applied to full-length reads. Sequences were annotated with PyIR, a Python wrapper for IgBLAST v1.9, and V/J genes and CDR3 were assigned using IMGT germline references. Reads were filtered out if the reads had weak V/J assignments (E-value above 1e-6), no CDR3, stop codons, out-of-frame junctions, or ambiguous translated residues. A V3J clonotype was defined by an identical inferred V gene, J gene, and CDR3 amino acid sequence. Percentage overlap between repertoires was calculated by dividing the number of shared unique clonotypes by the size of the smaller repertoire. Repertoire richness was assessed with RTK rarefaction, the Chao1 estimator, and Recon v2.1 estimates of unobserved clonotypes. Generation probabilities were computed with OLGA for all TCRbeta clonotypes obtained by the gDNA method from several donors. TCRdb obtained this table from immuneACCESS and retained in-frame rearrangements with V and J assigned. These tables miss some clones; where compared with another copy, unresolved V genes account for less than half of the shortfall, and the remainder is unexplained. That table is the source of V, J and clone size, and D and trimming were worked out from the DNA. The sample yields fewer than 850,000 clones; about two thirds were counted once. Of the sample, under 2% falls within the top ten clones.

Donors were healthy HIV-negative adults with no recently reported acute infections or vaccinations. Every donor was a Caucasian adult residing in Nashville, Tennessee, USA. CD4+ T cells were enriched by magnetic negative selection; naive cells were then positively selected on CD45RA, and the negative fraction formed the memory subset. Blood was obtained by leukapheresis, after which PBMCs were separated by Ficoll-Histopaque density gradient centrifugation and cryopreserved in liquid nitrogen vapor phase. Analytical flow cytometry was used to check the purity and quantity of every magnetically sorted T cell population. Genomic DNA was isolated from every sorted fraction and measured by UV absorbance on a Nanodrop 2000c. From the cysteine up to the phenylalanine, the CDR3 has a length of 14 residues. The read is trimmed to its CDR3 DNA, 42 bases read in frame from base 1. A distance of 16 bases separates the germline ends of V and J, which lose 7 bases and 4 bases respectively. The germline V gene supplies CDR1 MNHNS and CDR2 SASEGT.

Note on this clone: Its specific antigen is unknown. No much larger clone is present one base from it, and per-base qualities are unavailable.

The receptor was isolated from a woman under 40 in good health. The V and J segments used are TRBV6-1 and TRBJ1-2, with the identity of the D gene unclear. Sequencing was performed on memory CD4+ T cells sorted from blood. The cell subset or site label, as the study defines it: CD45RA-negative fraction. In nucleotides, the sequence is TGTGCCAGCATTAGTGATTGGGGTAGCTATGGCTACACCTTC. This yields the protein CASISDWGSYGYTF.